The T cell receptor (beta chain) described here comes from a study of cytomegalovirus exposure and HLA in healthy donors. The study ran its PCR with 60 Vbeta and 13 Jbeta primers. Assay: immunoSEQ multiplex PCR; the TCRdb copy retains only in-frame clones and omits some. This table has 150,000 to 200,000 clones, roughly four fifths appearing once. Germline CDR1 MNHEY, CDR2 SMNVEV (reference sequence). The V end lost 5 bases, the J end lost 2 bases, and 12 bases lay between the germline ends. The CDR3 length is 14 residues. With respect to this clone: The antigen is undetermined.

Regarding the study as a whole: Sequencing had likely introduced a cluster of highly shared sequence variants as an artifact.

The source is a woman aged 30 to 39 in good health and CMV-seropositive. The specimen was PBMCs. The chain links TRBV27 to TRBJ1-2, with no clear D. The CDR3 region has the DNA TGTGCCAGCAGTCCGCTATCGGGGAACTATGGCTACACCTTC. Translation: CASSPLSGNYGYTF.